Sequencing of this TCR beta chain was carried out in a study of T cells in localized non-small cell lung cancer. Libraries were prepared by immunoSEQ multiplex PCR; TCRdb keeps only in-frame clonotypes and omits some of them. The data show 130,000 or so clones, roughly 90% seen once. Note on this clone: Its antigen is currently unknown.

Germline CDR1 reads SGHTA; CDR2 reads FQGTGA. The V and J ends lost 0 bases and 4 bases respectively, with 8 bases between them. This CDR3 has 14 residues. Whole-study results and caveats: Only one tumor region was sequenced, so heterogeneity remains possible. Of the top 100 tumor clones, median 57 were in adjacent lung, over 25 among its top 100. Uninvolved nearby lung showed the greatest T cell clonality, exceeding that found in tumor.

The J gene is TRBJ2-3, the V gene TRBV7-3; D possibly corresponds to TRBD1 (5 bases). The material was peripheral blood, obtained before any cancer treatment. The source of this sequence is a female donor over 55 with stage I lung adenocarcinoma. CDR3 coding DNA: TGTGCCAGCAGCTTAACAGGGGCGTCAGATACGCAGTATTTT. Its protein is CASSLTGASDTQYF.